This record concerns one T cell receptor beta chain sequence. This table comes from immunoSEQ multiplex PCR, and its TCRdb copy is limited to in-frame clones, with some not included. The sample has roughly 120,000 clones; 88% are singletons. This sample was included in a study of T cell responses to AZD1222 COVID-19 vaccine. CDR1 is MNHNS and CDR2 is SASEGT in the germline V gene. Trimming removed 0 bases from V and 5 bases from J, with 4 bases in between. CDR3 size: 13 residues. This receptor was identified in an adult who received the AZD1222 COVID-19 vaccine. This chain joins TRBV6-1 and TRBJ2-2; unclear D gene. The sequences come from peripheral blood, collected 28 days after the second AZD1222 dose. CDR3 loop: CASSEAETGELFF. The CDR3 DNA follows: TGTGCCAGCAGTGAAGCGGAGACCGGGGAGCTGTTTTTT.